A single sample is the source of the 20 T cell receptor beta chains below, sequenced in a study of T cell changes during pregnancy in multiple sclerosis. Sequencing used immunoSEQ multiplex PCR; TCRdb keeps in-frame clones, though not all of them. The table includes more than 30,000 clones, roughly 86% detected once. This material consisted of CD8+ T cells from peripheral blood mononuclear cells, taken in the first trimester of pregnancy. All receptors derive from a female donor with multiple sclerosis, enrolled in a pregnancy study.

This clone appeared once. This chain links TRBV4-3 with TRBJ2-2, with D possibly being TRBD2 (5 bases). The germline gives CDR1 LGHNA, CDR2 YSLEER. V lost 1 base to trimming and J lost 4 bases, with 7 bases between them. The CDR3 totals 14 residues. The CDR3 DNA follows: TGCGCCAGCAGCCAAGTTGAGGGCACCGGGGAGCTGTTTTTT. This sequence encodes CASSQVEGTGELFF.

The J gene is TRBJ2-5, the V gene TRBV28; D unclear. Deletions cut 6 bases from V and 2 bases from J, with 10 bases between. This CDR3 has 13 residues. Looked up from germline, CDR1 is MDHEN and CDR2 is SYDVKM. CDR3 sequence: CASSLILQETQYF. CDR3 coding DNA: TGTGCCAGCAGCCTGATACTACAAGAGACCCAGTACTTC.

This rearrangement joins TRBV10-3 to TRBJ2-3; TRBD2 matches 8 bases. The CDR3 is made up of 16 amino acids. Germline values: CDR1 ENHRY, CDR2 SYGVKD. Trimming at V came to 3 bases and at J to 4 bases, leaving 9 bases not matched to a gene. Written as DNA, the CDR3 is TGTGCCATCAGTGATTTAAAAGAGCGGGAGCCAGATACGCAGTATTTT. Translating gives CAISDLKEREPDTQYF.

The rearrangement links TRBV6-5 to TRBJ1-5; TRBD1 aligns across 8 bases. The CDR3 has 14 residues. Germline loops: CDR1 MNHEY, CDR2 SVGAGI. The V gene end was trimmed by 6 bases and the J gene end by 3 bases; junction bases not matched to a gene: 4. CDR3 bases: TGTGCCAGCAGCACGGGACAGGTCAATCAGCCCCAGCATTTT. It codes for CASSTGQVNQPQHF.

The V gene is TRBV9, the J gene TRBJ1-2, with 9 nucleotides matching TRBD1. After removal of 0 bases from V and 8 bases from J, the junction contained 11 bases not matched to a gene. The CDR3 runs to 16 residues. Germline V gene lookup returns CDR1 SGDLS and CDR2 YYNGEE. The CDR3 DNA follows: TGTGCCAGCAGCGTAGGTAGCGGGACAGGGTCCCGCGGCTACACCTTC. This codes for CASSVGSGTGSRGYTF.

The J gene is TRBJ2-5, the V gene TRBV6-1, with TRBD2 matching 11 bases. The CDR3 sequence is 15 residues long. V lost 7 bases to trimming and J lost 0 bases; unmatched junction nucleotides: 4. CDR1 is MNHNS and CDR2 is SASEGT in the germline V gene. CDR3 bases: TGTGCCAGCACCCGGACTAGCGGGTACCAAGAGACCCAGTACTTC. Encoded protein: CASTRTSGYQETQYF.

This clone was counted only a few times. The rearrangement links TRBV7-9 to TRBJ2-1; D perhaps matches TRBD2 (5 bases). The germline gives CDR1 SEHNR, CDR2 FQNEAQ (reference sequence). The V gene lost 0 bases and the J gene lost 6 bases, with 18 bases spanning the gap. This CDR3 region has 17 residues. The CDR3 loop reads CASSLAIGSGPTNEQFF. The CDR3 nucleotides read TGTGCCAGCAGCTTAGCTATAGGGAGCGGACCTACCAATGAGCAGTTCTTC.

The V gene is TRBV15, the J gene TRBJ2-1, with D perhaps matching TRBD1 (5 bases). Germline V gene data show CDR1 as LNHNV and CDR2 as YYDKDF (reference sequence). The V gene lost 4 bases and the J gene lost 7 bases, with 8 bases spanning the gap. The CDR3 has 12 amino acids. CDR3 region: CATSTDSNEQFF. CDR3 coding DNA: TGTGCCACCAGCACCGACAGTAATGAGCAGTTCTTC.

This chain uses TRBV5-5 with TRBJ2-7; D not resolved. V lost 1 base and J 6 bases, leaving 8 bases between the germline ends. The germline V gene encodes CDR1 SGHKS and CDR2 YYEKEE (reference sequence). The CDR3 runs 12 residues. CDR3 DNA: TGTGCCAGCAGCTTGAGTGGCTCCGAGCAGTACTTC. The encoded protein is CASSLSGSEQYF.

The chain has TRBV18 and TRBJ2-5; 7 positions agree with TRBD2. The CDR3 totals 16 residues. The trim removed 2 bases at V and 1 base at J, leaving 7 bases unmatched. Germline assignment: CDR1 KGHSH and CDR2 LQKENI. The CDR3 protein is CASSPIIWEGQETQYF. The CDR3 DNA sequence: TGTGCCAGCTCACCAATTATCTGGGAGGGCCAAGAGACCCAGTACTTC.

In DNA, the CDR3 is TGCGCCAGCAGCCCTCCCGATAGCGAGGAGCTGTTTTTT. Translation: CASSPPDSEELFF. The gene calls are TRBV5-1 and TRBJ2-2; possibly TRBD2 for D (5 bases). V dropped 4 bases and J dropped 10 bases, with 14 bases sitting between them. CDR3 size: 13 residues. CDR1 is SGHRS, CDR2 YFSETQ, per germline.

This chain joins TRBV2 and TRBJ1-5; TRBD1 matches 8 bases. The germline V gene encodes CDR1 SNHLY and CDR2 FYNNEI. V shed 6 bases, J shed 4 bases, and the junction held 5 bases outside the gene matches. This CDR3 is 14 amino acids long. The CDR3 region has the DNA TGTGCCAGCAGCTCCGGGACAGGTAATCAGCCCCAGCATTTT. Translation: CASSSGTGNQPQHF.

The genes are TRBV27 and TRBJ2-2; possible D gene TRBD1, 6 bases. The CDR3 contains 13 residues. CDR1 and CDR2 (germline): MNHEY, SMNVEV (reference sequence). Trimming left V 6 bases short and J 2 bases short, with 7 bases between. CDR3 coding DNA: TGTGCCAGCAGGGGGACAAACACCGGGGAGCTGTTTTTT. Amino acid sequence: CASRGTNTGELFF.

The CDR3 reads CASSQPGASGIGEQFF. The CDR3 nucleotides are TGCGCCAGCAGCCAACCTGGGGCTAGCGGGATTGGGGAGCAGTTCTTC. The chain joins TRBV4-1 to TRBJ2-1; the match to TRBD2 covers 9 bases. This CDR3 has 16 residues. V shed 2 bases and J 10 bases; nucleotides not matched to a gene: 12. Per the germline V gene, CDR1 is MGHRA and CDR2 is YSYEKL.

This chain uses TRBV2 with TRBJ2-7; the D gene is possibly TRBD2 (5 bases). V was clipped by 10 bases and J by 3 bases, with 28 bases between them. CDR1 is SNHLY, CDR2 FYNNEI, per germline. The CDR3 consists of 17 residues. CDR3 nucleotide sequence: TGTGCCATACATACCTTTAGCGTTGCGGCCAAAAACTACGAGCAGTACTTC. As protein: CAIHTFSVAAKNYEQYF.

This clone was seen once. V usage is TRBV30 and J usage is TRBJ2-7; 11 bases line up with TRBD1. Trimming removed 7 bases from V and 4 bases from J; junction bases left unmatched: 9. CDR3 size: 14 residues. CDR1 GTSNPN and CDR2 SVGIG come from the germline V gene (reference sequence). The CDR3 reads CAFNSGTGGYEQYF. The DNA of the CDR3 is TGTGCCTTCAATTCCGGGACAGGGGGGTACGAGCAGTACTTC.

This chain joins TRBV6-4 and TRBJ2-3; TRBD2 aligns across 12 bases. Losses at the gene ends were 8 bases for V and 2 bases for J; bases not matched to a gene: 2. CDR1 and CDR2 from the germline V gene are MRHNA and SNTAGT. The CDR3 is made up of 14 amino acids. The CDR3 is CASRLAGDTDTQYF. CDR3 nucleotides: TGTGCCAGCCGACTAGCGGGGGACACAGATACGCAGTATTTT.

The rearrangement uses TRBV6-4 and TRBJ1-5, with no clear D. This CDR3 region has 16 residues. Trimming took off 4 bases at V and 0 bases at J, with 13 bases between the two ends. The germline CDR1 and CDR2 sequences are MRHNA and SNTAGT. The CDR3 protein is CASSVRGHISNQPQHF. The CDR3 bases are TGTGCCAGCAGTGTCCGTGGCCATATTAGCAATCAGCCCCAGCATTTT.

This clone was observed a single time. The chain links TRBV7-2 to TRBJ2-1, with 9 bases matching TRBD1. The CDR3 is 12 amino acids. J lost 14 bases, V lost 1 base, and 3 bases had no gene match. The germline CDR1 and CDR2 sequences are SGHTA and FQGNSA. In nucleotides, the CDR3 is TGTGCCAGCAGCTTAGTGACAGGGGGTGAGTTCTTC. It translates to CASSLVTGGEFF.

This chain links TRBV28 with TRBJ1-1; 9 nucleotides agree with TRBD1. The CDR3 covers 18 residues. The germline V gene has CDR1 MDHEN and CDR2 SYDVKM. Trimming at V came to 1 base and at J to 2 bases, leaving 11 bases not matched to a gene. CDR3 in DNA: TGTGCCAGCAGTTTATTATCGGGACAGGGATACTTCAACACTGAAGCTTTCTTT. It translates to CASSLLSGQGYFNTEAFF.